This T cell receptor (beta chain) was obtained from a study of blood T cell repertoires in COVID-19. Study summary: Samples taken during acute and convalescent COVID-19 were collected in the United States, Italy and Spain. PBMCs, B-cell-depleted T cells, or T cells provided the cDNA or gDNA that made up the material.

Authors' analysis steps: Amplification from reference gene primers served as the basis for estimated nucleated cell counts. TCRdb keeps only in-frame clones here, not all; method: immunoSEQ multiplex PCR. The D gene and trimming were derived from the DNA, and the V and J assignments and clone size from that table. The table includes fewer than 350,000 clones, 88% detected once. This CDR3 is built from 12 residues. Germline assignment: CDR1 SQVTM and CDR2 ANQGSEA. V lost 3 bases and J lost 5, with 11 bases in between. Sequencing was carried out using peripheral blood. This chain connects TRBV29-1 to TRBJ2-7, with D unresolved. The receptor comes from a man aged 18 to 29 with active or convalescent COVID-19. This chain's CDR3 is CSVDGLAHEQYF. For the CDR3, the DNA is TGCAGCGTTGACGGTTTAGCCCACGAGCAGTACTTC.